The source of this TCR beta chain is a study of resident and recirculating memory T cells in vitiligo. About the study: Whole samples, not sorted cells, were homogenized and used for genomic DNA extraction. Study-level findings and limits: Vitiligo lesions lacked a unique dominant clone, and clonality varied. Different lesions suggested infiltration by different T cell clones.

V lost 0 bases to trimming and J lost 5 bases; unmatched junction nucleotides: 4. There are 14 residues in the CDR3. Germline CDR1 is SGHNT and CDR2 is YENEEA. Repertoires were generated with immunoSEQ multiplex PCR, while TCRdb's copy carries only in-frame clones and drops some. The sample contains 65,000 to 80,000 clones, 92% of which appear only once. On this clone: Its antigen is unknown.

The sample comprised blood. This chain joins TRBV11-3 and TRBJ2-7; 7 nucleotides align to TRBD2. The receptor's source is a male donor with vitiligo. The CDR3 DNA is TGTGCCAGCAGCTTAGACAGACTAGCTGACGAGCAGTACTTC. Its protein product is CASSLDRLADEQYF.